Listed below are T cell receptor beta chains from one sample, sequenced in a study of spatial heterogeneity in lung cancer. MiXCR, applied by TCRdb to the 5' RACE reads, yields one record per CDR3 protein. The sample yields some 110,000 distinct CDR3 sequences, 12% seen once. Sequenced material: PBMCs, taken at follow-up. The origin of the receptors is a male donor with early-stage non-small cell lung cancer. Both conserved end residues are part of each CDR3. D genes are given only for firm matches. Size tells how often a clone was seen (once, few, many) or the class of an expanded clone, and some rows leave it out.

D gene	clone size	V gene	J gene	CDR3 protein	CDR3 DNA
TRBD1	.	TRBV28	TRBJ2-5	CASSSGQGAEETQYF	TGTGCCAGCAGTTCGGGACAGGGGGCTGAAGAGACCCAGTACTTC
.	few	TRBV7-7	TRBJ2-1	CASSETGRGNEQFF	TGTGCTAGCAGCGAGACAGGAAGGGGCAATGAGCAGTTCTTC
.	few	TRBV20-1	TRBJ2-1	CSARAPQGNEQFF	TGCAGTGCTAGGGCCCCCCAGGGCAATGAGCAGTTCTTC
.	.	TRBV10-1	TRBJ1-1	CASSDSDTEAFF	TGCGCCAGCAGTGATTCGGACACTGAAGCTTTCTTT
.	few	TRBV2	TRBJ1-1	CASSAGVEATEAFF	TGTGCCAGCAGTGCAGGGGTGGAGGCCACTGAAGCTTTCTTT
TRBD1	.	TRBV6-5	TRBJ1-2	CASFNKGQGGGYTF	TGTGCCAGCTTCAATAAGGGACAGGGAGGTGGCTACACCTTC
.	few	TRBV6-5	TRBJ2-1	CASMALGSYNEQFF	TGTGCCAGCATGGCACTAGGAAGTTACAATGAGCAGTTCTTC
TRBD1	many	TRBV6-5	TRBJ2-1	CASRMGQGWNEQFF	TGTGCCAGCAGAATGGGACAGGGCTGGAATGAGCAGTTCTTC
.	.	TRBV24-1	TRBJ2-1	CATSDRQSTTLNEQFF	TGTGCCACCAGTGACAGACAATCTACGACGCTGAATGAGCAGTTCTTC
TRBD1	.	TRBV6-5	TRBJ2-7	CASSRPGTGNYEQYF	TGTGCCAGCAGCCGCCCCGGGACAGGGAACTACGAGCAGTACTTC
.	.	TRBV10-3	TRBJ2-5	CASTSAEGQETQYF	TGTGCCAGTACCTCGGCGGAGGGCCAAGAGACCCAGTACTTC
.	few	TRBV11-3	TRBJ1-1	CASSPWTPEAFF	TGTGCCAGCAGCCCGTGGACTCCTGAAGCTTTCTTT
.	.	TRBV19	TRBJ1-1	CASRGQNWGTEAFF	TGTGCCAGTAGAGGACAAAACTGGGGCACTGAAGCTTTCTTT
.	many	TRBV7-2	TRBJ1-1	CASSPQGNTEAFF	TGTGCCAGCAGCCCCCAGGGAAACACTGAAGCTTTCTTT
.	.	TRBV10-3	TRBJ1-6	CAISESENSPLHF	TGTGCCATCAGTGAGTCAGAGAATTCACCCCTCCACTTT
.	few	TRBV28	TRBJ2-7	CASRSGSSYEQYF	TGTGCCAGCAGGTCAGGGAGCTCCTACGAGCAGTACTTC
.	.	TRBV7-2	TRBJ1-1	CASSLEGTRMNTEAFF	TGTGCCAGCAGCTTAGAAGGGACGAGGATGAACACTGAAGCTTTCTTT
.	.	TRBV6-2/TRBV6-3	TRBJ1-2	CASTMDGSYGYTF	TGTGCCAGCACCATGGACGGATCCTATGGCTACACCTTC
TRBD2	few	TRBV14	TRBJ2-2	CASSQGTSGYTGELFF	TGTGCCAGCAGCCAAGGGACTAGCGGGTACACCGGGGAGCTGTTTTTT
.	.	TRBV5-6	TRBJ2-5	CASSSPGLPQETQYF	TGTGCCAGCAGCTCCCCTGGACTTCCGCAAGAGACCCAGTACTTC
TRBD1	.	TRBV6-1	TRBJ2-2	CASSRQGANTGELFF	TGTGCCAGCAGTCGACAGGGGGCTAACACCGGGGAGCTGTTTTTT
.	few	TRBV6-2/TRBV6-3	TRBJ2-5	CASSYSSETQYF	TGTGCCAGCAGTTACTCGTCAGAGACCCAGTACTTC
.	many	TRBV3-1	TRBJ1-2	CASSQGEGVVYGYTF	TGTGCCAGCAGCCAAGGGGAAGGGGTAGTCTATGGCTACACCTTC
.	.	TRBV2	TRBJ1-5	CASSVELRPNQPQHF	TGTGCCAGCAGTGTTGAATTACGGCCAAATCAGCCCCAACATTTT
TRBD1	few	TRBV11-2	TRBJ1-2	CASSLGPGQLPYGYTF	TGTGCCAGCAGCTTAGGGCCGGGACAGCTTCCCTATGGCTACACCTTC
TRBD1	many	TRBV19	TRBJ1-4	CASAWDSNEKLFF	TGTGCCAGTGCCTGGGACAGTAATGAAAAACTGTTTTTT
TRBD1	.	TRBV6-5	TRBJ1-1	CASRPSTGTGANEAFF	TGTGCCAGCAGACCTTCAACCGGGACAGGAGCGAACGAAGCTTTCTTT
.	.	TRBV18	TRBJ1-3	CASSPENSGNTIYF	TGTGCCAGCTCACCAGAGAACTCTGGAAACACCATATATTTT
.	.	TRBV12-3/TRBV12-4	TRBJ1-2	CASSLSRAGHTF	TGTGCCAGCAGTTTATCCCGCGCAGGGCACACCTTC
TRBD1	.	TRBV5-5	TRBJ2-7	CASSFTDRVHSYEQYF	TGTGCCAGCAGCTTTACGGACAGGGTTCACTCCTACGAGCAGTACTTC
.	.	TRBV5-6	TRBJ1-5	CASSPRPNQPQHF	TGTGCCAGCAGCCCTAGACCCAATCAGCCCCAGCATTTT
.	many	TRBV20-1	TRBJ1-4	CSARRRIDEKLFF	TGCAGTGCTAGGAGGCGGATTGATGAAAAACTGTTTTTT
.	.	TRBV6-2/TRBV6-3	TRBJ1-2	CALQPAGQKNYGYTF	TGTGCCCTCCAACCCGCTGGCCAGAAAAACTATGGCTACACCTTC
.	.	TRBV15	TRBJ1-1	CATSRRDTEAFF	TGTGCCACCAGTCGCAGGGACACTGAAGCTTTCTTT
.	.	TRBV2	TRBJ1-4	CVSYSDGQINEKLFF	TGTGTCAGCTACTCAGATGGACAGATTAATGAAAAACTGTTTTTT
TRBD2	few	TRBV5-1	TRBJ2-7	CASSHLTSDSLYF	TGCGCCAGCAGCCATCTTACTAGCGACTCTCTGTACTTC